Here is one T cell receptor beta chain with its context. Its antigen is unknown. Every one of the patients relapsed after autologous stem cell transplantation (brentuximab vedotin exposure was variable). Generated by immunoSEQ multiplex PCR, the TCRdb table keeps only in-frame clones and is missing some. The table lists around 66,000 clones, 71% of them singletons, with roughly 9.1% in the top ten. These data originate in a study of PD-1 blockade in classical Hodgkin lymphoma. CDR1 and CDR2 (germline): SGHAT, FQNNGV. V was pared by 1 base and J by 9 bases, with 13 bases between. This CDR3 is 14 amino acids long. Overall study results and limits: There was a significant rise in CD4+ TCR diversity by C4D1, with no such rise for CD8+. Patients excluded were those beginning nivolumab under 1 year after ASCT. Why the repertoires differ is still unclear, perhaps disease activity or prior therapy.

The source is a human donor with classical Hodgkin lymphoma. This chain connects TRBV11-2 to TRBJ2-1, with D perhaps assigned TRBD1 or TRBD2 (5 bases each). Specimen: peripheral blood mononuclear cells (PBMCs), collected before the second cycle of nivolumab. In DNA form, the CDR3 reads TGTGCCAGCAGCTTAGGGATCTCTGGGGGTGAGCAGTTCTTC. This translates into CASSLGISGGEQFF. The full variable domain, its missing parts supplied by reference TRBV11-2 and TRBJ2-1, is EAGVAQSPRYKIIEKRQSVAFWCNPISGHATLYWYQQILGQGPKLLIQFQNNGVVDDSQLPKDRFSAERLKGVDSTLKIQPAKLEDSAVYLCASSLGISGGEQFFGPGTRLTVL.